The sequence of this TCR beta chain was determined in a study of blood T cell repertoires in COVID-19. Study summary: Both acute and convalescent COVID-19 samples were obtained from the United States, Italy and Spain. Sources were T cells, B-cell-depleted T cells, or PBMCs; the material itself was cDNA or gDNA.

CDR3 length: 14 amino acids. Germline CDR1 SGHTA, CDR2 FQGNSA. The ends lost 7 bases at V and 4 bases at J; junction bases unmatched: 6. TCRdb keeps only in-frame clones here, not all; method: immunoSEQ multiplex PCR. Here the sample spans about 160,000 clones, approximately 83% being singletons. The V gene is TRBV7-2, the J gene TRBJ2-2; TRBD1 matches 7 bases. The sequenced sample consisted of peripheral blood. This sequence was found in a man in his 70s with acute or convalescent COVID-19. The CDR3 DNA is TGTGCCAGCATCTTGGACAGGAGCACCGGGGAGCTGTTTTTT. As protein: CASILDRSTGELFF. Full variable domain (outside the CDR3, taken from reference TRBV7-2 and TRBJ2-2): GAGVSQSPSNKVTEKGKDVELRCDPISGHTALYWYRQSLGQGLEFLIYFQGNSAPDKSGLPSDRFSAERTGGSVSTLTIQRTQQEDSAVYLCASILDRSTGELFFGEGSRLTVL.